The sequence of this T cell receptor (beta chain) was determined in a study of cytomegalovirus exposure and HLA in healthy donors. Study at large: Of all 360 or so donors who were genotyped, 75% to 90% belonged to the Caucasian-associated ancestry cluster.

Study-level findings and limits: There were a few CMV-associated chains whose specificity for CMV antigens was confirmed in vitro. A later analysis linked a missense DCLRE1C variant to TCR beta V- and J-gene trimming.

PCR employed 60 Vbeta and 13 Jbeta primers. TCRdb's copy holds only in-frame clones and misses some; the assay was immunoSEQ multiplex PCR. The sample lists around 110,000 clones, around 73% occurring once. Although they were nominally healthy when sampled, donors likely had unrecorded immune exposures. As to this clone: The antigen is not known.

The CDR3 totals 15 residues. Trimming shortened V by 4 bases and J by 0 bases, and 11 bases separated the two germline ends. The germline V gene has CDR1 SGDLS and CDR2 YYNGEE. The sequenced sample consisted of PBMCs. V usage is TRBV9 and J usage is TRBJ1-3; D remains ambiguous. The receptor comes from a young man in good health and CMV-seronegative. CDR3: CASSSAGFSGNTIYF. CDR3 in DNA: TGTGCCAGCAGCTCAGCGGGGTTCTCTGGAAACACCATATATTTT.